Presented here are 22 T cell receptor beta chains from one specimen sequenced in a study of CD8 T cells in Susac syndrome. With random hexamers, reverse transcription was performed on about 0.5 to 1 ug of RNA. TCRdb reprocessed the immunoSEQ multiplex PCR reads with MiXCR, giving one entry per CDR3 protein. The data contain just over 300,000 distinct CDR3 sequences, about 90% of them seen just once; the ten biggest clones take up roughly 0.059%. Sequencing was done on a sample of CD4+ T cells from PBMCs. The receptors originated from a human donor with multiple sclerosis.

The DNA of the CDR3 is TGCGCCAGCAGCCCCATTAAGGGGGGGTACACAGATACGCAGTATTTT. Translation gives CASSPIKGGYTDTQYF. The chain recombines TRBV5-1 with TRBJ2-3; D is perhaps TRBD2 (7 bases). The V and J ends lost 4 bases and 2 bases respectively, with 17 bases between them. This CDR3 is 16 amino acids long. Germline assignment: CDR1 SGHRS and CDR2 YFSETQ.

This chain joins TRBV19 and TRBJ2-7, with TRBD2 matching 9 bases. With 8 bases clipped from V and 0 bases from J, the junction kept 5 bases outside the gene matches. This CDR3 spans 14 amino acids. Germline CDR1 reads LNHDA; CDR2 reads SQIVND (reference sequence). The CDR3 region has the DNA TGTGCCAGTCGTAGCGGGAGTCCCTCCTACGAGCAGTACTTC. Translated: CASRSGSPSYEQYF. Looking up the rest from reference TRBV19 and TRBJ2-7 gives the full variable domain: DGGITQSPKYLFRKEGQNVTLSCEQNLNHDAMYWYRQDPGQGLRLIYYSQIVNDFQKGDIAEGYSVSREKKESFPLTVTSAQKNPTAFYLCASRSGSPSYEQYFGPGTRLTVT.

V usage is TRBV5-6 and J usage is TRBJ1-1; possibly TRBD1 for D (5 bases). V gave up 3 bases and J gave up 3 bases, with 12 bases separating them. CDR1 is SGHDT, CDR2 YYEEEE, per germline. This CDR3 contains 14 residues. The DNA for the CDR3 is TGTGCCAGCAGCTGGGGACGCTTGTACACTGAAGCTTTCTTT. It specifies CASSWGRLYTEAFF.

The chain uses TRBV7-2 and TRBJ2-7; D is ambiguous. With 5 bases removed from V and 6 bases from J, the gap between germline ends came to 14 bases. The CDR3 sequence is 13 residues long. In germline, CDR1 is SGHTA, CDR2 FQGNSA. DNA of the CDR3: TGTGCCAGCAGCCCGCGTATCTTGGGCGAGCAGTACTTC. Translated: CASSPRILGEQYF.

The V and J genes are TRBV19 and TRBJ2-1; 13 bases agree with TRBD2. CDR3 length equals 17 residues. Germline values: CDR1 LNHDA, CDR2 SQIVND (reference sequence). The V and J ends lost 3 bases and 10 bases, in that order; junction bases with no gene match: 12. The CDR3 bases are TGTGCCAGTAGTATCCACCGGACTAGCGGGAGCAGGCCCGAGCAGTTCTTC. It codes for CASSIHRTSGSRPEQFF.

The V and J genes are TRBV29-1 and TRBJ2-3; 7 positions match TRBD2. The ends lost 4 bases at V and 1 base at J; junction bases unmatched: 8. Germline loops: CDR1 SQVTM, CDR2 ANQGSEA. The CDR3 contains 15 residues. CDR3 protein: CSVVFQRGGTDTQYF. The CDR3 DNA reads TGCAGCGTTGTATTCCAACGGGGGGGCACAGATACGCAGTATTTT.

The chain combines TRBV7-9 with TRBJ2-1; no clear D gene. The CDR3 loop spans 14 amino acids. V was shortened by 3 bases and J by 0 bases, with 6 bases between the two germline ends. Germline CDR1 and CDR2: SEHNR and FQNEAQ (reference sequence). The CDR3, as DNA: TGTGCCAGCAGCTTCGAGTTCTCCTACAATGAGCAGTTCTTC. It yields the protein CASSFEFSYNEQFF.

CDR3 protein: CASSQDRPTEAFF. CDR3 sequence (DNA): TGTGCCAGCAGCCAAGATAGGCCTACTGAAGCTTTCTTT. The chain carries TRBV14 and TRBJ1-1; D is uncertain. CDR1 is SGHDN and CDR2 is FVKESK in the germline V gene. The length of the CDR3 is 13 residues. V lost 0 bases to trimming and J lost 5 bases, with 7 bases between them. The whole variable domain, filled in from reference TRBV14 and TRBJ1-1, reads EAGVTQFPSHSVIEKGQTVTLRCDPISGHDNLYWYRRVMGKEIKFLLHFVKESKQDESGMPNNRFLAERTGGTYSTLKVQPAELEDSGVYFCASSQDRPTEAFFGQGTRLTVV.

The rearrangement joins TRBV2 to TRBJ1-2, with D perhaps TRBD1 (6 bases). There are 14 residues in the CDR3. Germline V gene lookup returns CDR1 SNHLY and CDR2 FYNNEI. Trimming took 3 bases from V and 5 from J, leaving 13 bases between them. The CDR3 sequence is CASSDERGPYGYTF. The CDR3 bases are TGTGCCAGCAGTGACGAGCGGGGGCCGTATGGCTACACCTTC.

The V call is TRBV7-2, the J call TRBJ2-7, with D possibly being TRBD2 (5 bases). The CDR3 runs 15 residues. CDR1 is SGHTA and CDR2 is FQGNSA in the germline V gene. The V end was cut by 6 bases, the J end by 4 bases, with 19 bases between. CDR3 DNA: TGTGCCAGCAGGTTCGCGGGCGGGTGGGGTTACGAGCAGTACTTC. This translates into CASRFAGGWGYEQYF.

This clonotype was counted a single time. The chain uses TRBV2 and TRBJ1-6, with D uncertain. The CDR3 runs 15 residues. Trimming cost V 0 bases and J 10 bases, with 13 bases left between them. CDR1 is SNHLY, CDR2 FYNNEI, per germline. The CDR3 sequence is CASSEAWRAQSPLHF. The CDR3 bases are TGTGCCAGCAGTGAAGCCTGGAGGGCCCAATCACCCCTCCACTTT.

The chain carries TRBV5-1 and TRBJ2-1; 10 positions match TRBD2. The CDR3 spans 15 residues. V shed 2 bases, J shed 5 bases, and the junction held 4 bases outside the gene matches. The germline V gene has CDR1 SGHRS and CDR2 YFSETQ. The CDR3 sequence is CASSFGLAVNNEQFF. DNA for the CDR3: TGCGCCAGCAGCTTCGGACTAGCGGTGAACAATGAGCAGTTCTTC.

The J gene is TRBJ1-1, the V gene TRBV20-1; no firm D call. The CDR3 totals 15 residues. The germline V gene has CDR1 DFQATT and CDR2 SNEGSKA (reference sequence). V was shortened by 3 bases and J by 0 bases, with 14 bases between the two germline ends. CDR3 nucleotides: TGCAGTGCTAGTCTCCCCCATCTCATGAACACTGAAGCTTTCTTT. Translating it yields CSASLPHLMNTEAFF.

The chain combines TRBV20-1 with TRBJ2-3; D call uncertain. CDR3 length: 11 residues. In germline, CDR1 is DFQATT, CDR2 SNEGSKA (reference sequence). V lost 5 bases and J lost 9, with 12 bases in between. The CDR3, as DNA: TGCAGTGCTTCCCGCCCTGAGACGCAGTATTTT. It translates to CSASRPETQYF.

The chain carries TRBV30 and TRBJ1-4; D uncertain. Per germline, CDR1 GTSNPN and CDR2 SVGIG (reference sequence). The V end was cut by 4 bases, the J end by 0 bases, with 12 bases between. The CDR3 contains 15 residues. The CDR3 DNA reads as TGTGCCTGGAAATGGGAGGGAGCAACTAATGAAAAACTGTTTTTT. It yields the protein CAWKWEGATNEKLFF.

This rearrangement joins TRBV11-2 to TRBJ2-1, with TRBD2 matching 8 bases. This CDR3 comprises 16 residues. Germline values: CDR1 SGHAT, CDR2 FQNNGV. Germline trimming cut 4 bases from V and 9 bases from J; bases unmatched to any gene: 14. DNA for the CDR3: TGTGCCAGCAGCTCTCGCAGCGTCGGGGGGGGTGGTGAGCAGTTCTTC. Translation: CASSSRSVGGGGEQFF.

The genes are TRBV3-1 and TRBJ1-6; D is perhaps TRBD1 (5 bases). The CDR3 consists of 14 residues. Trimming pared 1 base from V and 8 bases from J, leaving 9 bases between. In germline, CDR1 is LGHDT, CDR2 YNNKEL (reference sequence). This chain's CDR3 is CASSQVGEYSPLHF. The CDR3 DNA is TGTGCCAGCAGCCAAGTAGGGGAGTATTCACCCCTCCACTTT.

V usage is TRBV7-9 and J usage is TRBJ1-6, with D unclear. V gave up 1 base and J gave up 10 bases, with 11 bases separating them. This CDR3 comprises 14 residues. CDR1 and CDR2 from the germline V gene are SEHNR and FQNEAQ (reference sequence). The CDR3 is CASSLDNGLSPLHF. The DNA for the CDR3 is TGTGCCAGCAGCTTAGATAATGGCCTCTCACCCCTCCACTTT.

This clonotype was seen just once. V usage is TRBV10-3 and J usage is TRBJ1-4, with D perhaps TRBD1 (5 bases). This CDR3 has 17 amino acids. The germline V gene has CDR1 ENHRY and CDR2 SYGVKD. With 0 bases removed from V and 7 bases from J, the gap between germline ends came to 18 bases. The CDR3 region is CAISESGGLEGPEKLFF. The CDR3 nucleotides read TGTGCCATCAGTGAGTCGGGGGGTCTGGAGGGGCCTGAAAAACTGTTTTTT.

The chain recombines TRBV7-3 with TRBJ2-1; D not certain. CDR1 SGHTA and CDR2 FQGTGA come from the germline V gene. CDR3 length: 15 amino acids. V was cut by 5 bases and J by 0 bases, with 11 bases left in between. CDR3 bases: TGTGCCAGCAGCGTACAGCCAAGCTCCTACAATGAGCAGTTCTTC. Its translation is CASSVQPSSYNEQFF.

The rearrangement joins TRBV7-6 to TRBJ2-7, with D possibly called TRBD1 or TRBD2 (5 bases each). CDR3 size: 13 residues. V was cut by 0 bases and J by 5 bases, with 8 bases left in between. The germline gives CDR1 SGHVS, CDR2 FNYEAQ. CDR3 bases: TGTGCCAGCAGCTTAGCGAGAGGGGACGAGCAGTACTTC. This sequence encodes CASSLARGDEQYF. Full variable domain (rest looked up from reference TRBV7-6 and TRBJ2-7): GAGVSQSPRYKVTKRGQDVALRCDPISGHVSLYWYRQALGQGPEFLTYFNYEAQQDKSGLPNDRFSAERPEGSISTLTIQRTEQRDSAMYRCASSLARGDEQYFGPGTRLTVT.

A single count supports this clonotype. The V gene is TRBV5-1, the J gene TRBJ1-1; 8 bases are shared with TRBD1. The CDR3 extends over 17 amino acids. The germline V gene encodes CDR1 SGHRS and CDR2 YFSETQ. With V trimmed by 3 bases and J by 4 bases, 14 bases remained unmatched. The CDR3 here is CASSSQTTGVLGTEAFF. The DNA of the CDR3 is TGCGCCAGCAGCTCCCAGACGACAGGGGTTTTAGGCACTGAAGCTTTCTTT.